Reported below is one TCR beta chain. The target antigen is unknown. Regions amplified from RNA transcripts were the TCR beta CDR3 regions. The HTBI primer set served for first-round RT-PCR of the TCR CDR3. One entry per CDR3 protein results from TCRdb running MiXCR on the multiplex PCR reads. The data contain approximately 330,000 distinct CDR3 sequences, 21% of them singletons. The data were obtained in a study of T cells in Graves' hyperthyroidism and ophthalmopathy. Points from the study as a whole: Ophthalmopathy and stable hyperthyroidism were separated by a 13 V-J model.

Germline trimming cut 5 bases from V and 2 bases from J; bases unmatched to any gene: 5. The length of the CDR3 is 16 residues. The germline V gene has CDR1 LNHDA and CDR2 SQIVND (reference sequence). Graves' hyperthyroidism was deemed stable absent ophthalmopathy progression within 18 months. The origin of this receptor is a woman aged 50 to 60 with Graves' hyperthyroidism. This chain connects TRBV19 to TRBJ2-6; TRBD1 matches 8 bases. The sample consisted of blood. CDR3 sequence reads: CASSAQGAAGANVLTF. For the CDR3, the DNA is TGTGCCAGTAGTGCTCAGGGGGCTGCTGGGGCCAACGTCCTGACTTTC.